The 32 T cell receptor beta chains in this list originate from one sample, sequenced in a study of T cells in Graves' hyperthyroidism and ophthalmopathy. RNA transcripts yielded amplified TCR beta CDR3 regions. Primed by the HTBI set, a first-round RT-PCR was run on the TCR CDR3. Via MiXCR, TCRdb re-called the multiplex PCR reads, giving one row per CDR3 protein. The data contain approximately 400,000 distinct CDR3 sequences, around 15% of them singletons. Sequencing was performed on blood. The receptors were gathered from a middle-aged man with Graves' ophthalmopathy.

Only a few counts were recorded for this clonotype. This rearrangement joins TRBV11-2 to TRBJ2-7; D is possibly TRBD2 (5 bases). The length of the CDR3 is 15 residues. Trimming stripped 0 bases from V and 1 base from J, with 10 bases between. Germline CDR1 reads SGHAT; CDR2 reads FQNNGV. For the CDR3, the DNA is TGTGCCAGCAGCTTAGATCATGGGAGATCCTACGAGCAGTACTTC. Translating gives CASSLDHGRSYEQYF.

At least ten counts were recorded for this clonotype. The CDR3 DNA reads as TGCAGTGCTCGAGCCACAGAGAACACTGAAGCTTTCTTT. This translates into CSARATENTEAFF. This sequence joins TRBV20-1 and TRBJ1-1; D gene ambiguous. CDR1 is DFQATT, CDR2 SNEGSKA, per germline (reference sequence). V was clipped by 5 bases and J by 1 base, with 11 bases between them. This CDR3 spans 13 amino acids.

This clonotype was recorded at least ten times. J is TRBJ2-3 and V is TRBV6-6; 9 bases match TRBD2. With 2 bases clipped from V and 2 bases from J, the junction kept 8 bases outside the gene matches. CDR1 MNHNY and CDR2 SVGAGI come from the germline V gene (reference sequence). The CDR3 totals 17 residues. CDR3 in DNA: TGTGCCAGCAGTTACGGTTCTCCTAGCGGGACCACAGATACGCAGTATTTT. Translation: CASSYGSPSGTTDTQYF.

This clonotype was counted only a few times. V and J are TRBV7-2 and TRBJ1-1; D remains ambiguous. This CDR3 has 13 residues. The ends were cut back, 4 bases at V and 6 bases at J, with 12 bases in the middle. CDR1 is SGHTA and CDR2 is FQGNSA in the germline V gene. For the CDR3, the DNA is TGTGCCAGCAGCTCCGGTTGGCTCGCTGAAGCTTTCTTT. Translation: CASSSGWLAEAFF.

This clonotype was seen ten or more times. V gene TRBV29-1 combines with J gene TRBJ2-7; TRBD2 agrees at 8 bases. V gave up 4 bases and J gave up 3 bases; unmatched junction bases: 11. This CDR3 region has 15 residues. From germline, CDR1 is SQVTM and CDR2 ANQGSEA. The DNA for the CDR3 is TGCAGCGTTGCCCTCAGACTAGCGCCTGACTACGAGCAGTACTTC. Protein product: CSVALRLAPDYEQYF.

The rearrangement uses TRBV6-1 and TRBJ1-3, with a possible D match to TRBD1 (6 bases). This CDR3 region has 15 residues. Germline lookup yields CDR1 MNHNS and CDR2 SASEGT. V was trimmed by 7 bases and J by 4 bases, leaving 17 bases between them. CDR3 sequence reads: CASTRTGLLGNTIYF. The DNA of the CDR3 is TGTGCCAGCACCAGAACAGGGTTATTAGGAAACACCATATATTTT.

V usage is TRBV19 and J usage is TRBJ2-1; possible D gene TRBD2, 6 bases. This CDR3 region has 12 residues. The germline V and J ends were trimmed by 3 bases and 9 bases, with 9 bases remaining between them. Per the germline V gene, CDR1 is LNHDA and CDR2 is SQIVND (reference sequence). This CDR3 reads CASSMGRREQFF. The DNA for the CDR3 is TGTGCCAGTAGTATGGGGAGGCGTGAGCAGTTCTTC.

The CDR3 sequence: CASSLHGQDTQYF. CDR3 DNA: TGTGCCAGCAGCCTCCACGGACAAGATACGCAGTATTTT. The chain joins TRBV12-3 or TRBV12-4 to TRBJ2-3; D might be TRBD1 (5 bases). The CDR3 spans 13 residues. Trimming took 6 bases from V and 5 from J, leaving 12 bases between them.

CDR3 nucleotides: TGCAGTGCTAGGACCGACAGTCAGCTGTTTTTT. Protein sequence: CSARTDSQLFF. This chain connects TRBV20-1 to TRBJ2-2; perhaps TRBD1 as D (5 bases). V was cut by 3 bases and J by 12 bases, with 11 bases left in between. Germline loops: CDR1 DFQATT, CDR2 SNEGSKA (reference sequence). The CDR3 covers 11 residues.

V and J are TRBV19 and TRBJ2-1; 7 bases fit TRBD2. J gave up 4 bases and V 6 bases, and 9 bases lay outside the gene matches. The CDR3 extends over 15 amino acids. Germline CDR1 LNHDA, CDR2 SQIVND (reference sequence). CDR3 in DNA: TGTGCCAGTAGAGCGAGCGGGAATGGTTACAATGAGCAGTTCTTC. The encoded protein is CASRASGNGYNEQFF.

This sequence joins TRBV6-5 and TRBJ1-2; TRBD1 might be the D (6 bases). The CDR3 is 17 residues long. V gave up 2 bases and J gave up 4 bases, with 20 bases separating them. Per germline, CDR1 MNHEY and CDR2 SVGAGI. The CDR3 nucleotides are TGTGCCAGCAGTTACACCACCATACGACAGGACGGCTATGGCTACACCTTC. This codes for CASSYTTIRQDGYGYTF.

This clonotype was seen ten or more times. The genes are TRBV4-1 and TRBJ2-7, with D possibly being TRBD2 (6 bases). Germline lookup yields CDR1 MGHRA and CDR2 YSYEKL. The CDR3 spans 15 residues. Trimming cost V 1 base and J 2 bases, with 12 bases left between them. The CDR3 DNA follows: TGCGCCAGCAGCCAAGGCAGCGGGCCCACCTACGAGCAGTACTTC. Its protein product is CASSQGSGPTYEQYF.

This chain uses TRBV20-1 with TRBJ1-5; 7 bases fit TRBD1. V lost 3 bases and J lost 7; bases outside the gene matches: 12. CDR1 is DFQATT and CDR2 is SNEGSKA in the germline V gene (reference sequence). This CDR3 spans 15 amino acids. The CDR3 spells CSARATGVGVQPQHF. The CDR3 DNA follows: TGCAGTGCTAGGGCTACAGGGGTTGGGGTCCAGCCCCAGCATTTT.

This clonotype was detected ten times or more. The chain has TRBV6-6 and TRBJ2-3; the D gene is possibly TRBD2 (5 bases). With 2 bases removed from V and 1 base from J, the gap between germline ends came to 7 bases. CDR1 is MNHNY, CDR2 SVGAGI, per germline (reference sequence). The CDR3 runs 14 residues. The CDR3: CASSYEEGTDTQYF. CDR3 DNA sequence: TGTGCCAGCAGTTACGAGGAGGGCACAGATACGCAGTATTTT.

This chain's CDR3 is CASSGAGGKETQYF. For the CDR3, the DNA is TGTGCCAGCAGTGGTGCAGGGGGTAAAGAGACCCAGTACTTC. The chain couples TRBV2 to TRBJ2-5; 7 bases align to TRBD1. The CDR3 extends over 14 amino acids. Germline trimming cut 4 bases from V and 3 bases from J; bases unmatched to any gene: 5. CDR1 SNHLY and CDR2 FYNNEI come from the germline V gene.

This rearrangement joins TRBV10-3 to TRBJ1-1; a weak D match, TRBD1 (5 bases). This CDR3 spans 15 amino acids. Per germline, CDR1 ENHRY and CDR2 SYGVKD. Deletions cut 5 bases from V and 0 bases from J, with 13 bases between. CDR3 coding DNA: TGTGCCATCAGTTACTCCAGGGATATGAACACTGAAGCTTTCTTT. Its protein is CAISYSRDMNTEAFF.

This clonotype was picked up many times. The chain uses TRBV28 and TRBJ1-6; D is ambiguous. The V end was cut by 3 bases, the J end by 5 bases, with 8 bases between. CDR3 length: 14 amino acids. Germline assignment: CDR1 MDHEN and CDR2 SYDVKM. The CDR3 DNA reads as TGTGCCAGCAGTTTCGGGTTGGATAATTCACCCCTCCACTTT. Its translation: CASSFGLDNSPLHF.

There are many counts of this clonotype. The V call is TRBV29-1, the J call TRBJ2-3; 12 bases are a match to TRBD2. CDR1 SQVTM and CDR2 ANQGSEA come from the germline V gene. Trimming cost V 6 bases and J 6 bases; bases outside gene matches: 10. The length of the CDR3 is 15 residues. The CDR3 DNA follows: TGCAGCGTCGGGCTAGCGGGAGGGCCATCTGATACGCAGTATTTT. As protein: CSVGLAGGPSDTQYF.

This clonotype occurred many times. The chain employs TRBV3-1 and TRBJ2-1; either TRBD1 or TRBD2 may supply D (5 bases each). CDR1 and CDR2 from the germline V gene are LGHDT and YNNKEL (reference sequence). V lost 3 bases and J 10 bases, leaving 16 bases between the germline ends. This CDR3 has 14 amino acids. CDR3 sequence reads: CASSQLRGALEQFF. CDR3 bases: TGTGCCAGCAGCCAGTTGAGAGGGGCTTTGGAGCAGTTCTTC.

The gene calls are TRBV27 and TRBJ1-5; a possible D gene is TRBD1 (6 bases). The CDR3 totals 14 residues. Trimming removed 6 bases at V and 2 bases at J, with 11 bases between. Germline assignment: CDR1 MNHEY and CDR2 SMNVEV (reference sequence). CDR3 amino acids: CASRSAGGNQPQHF. The CDR3 DNA reads as TGTGCCAGCAGATCCGCAGGGGGCAATCAGCCCCAGCATTTT.

This clonotype showed up many times. This sequence joins TRBV20-1 and TRBJ1-1; D uncertain. This CDR3 is 11 amino acids long. Germline CDR1 reads DFQATT; CDR2 reads SNEGSKA (reference sequence). Trimming took 3 bases from V and 9 from J, leaving 11 bases between them. The DNA of the CDR3 is TGCAGTGCTAGGTTCAAACAGCAAGCTTTCTTT. Protein product: CSARFKQQAFF.

This clonotype showed up just a few times. The V call is TRBV20-1, the J call TRBJ2-3; 7 bases are shared with TRBD2. Germline CDR1 reads DFQATT; CDR2 reads SNEGSKA (reference sequence). V was pared by 8 bases and J by 13 bases, with 21 bases of the junction left unmatched. This CDR3 has 14 residues. The CDR3 is CSSTAVGGPAGEYF. The CDR3 coding sequence is TGCAGTAGTACCGCGGTCGGCGGACCTGCGGGGGAGTATTTT.

The J gene is TRBJ2-2, the V gene TRBV30; 12 bases map to TRBD2. V dropped 2 bases and J dropped 6; count of bases not matched to a gene: 4. CDR3 size: 15 residues. The germline V gene encodes CDR1 GTSNPN and CDR2 SVGIG (reference sequence). The DNA of the CDR3 is TGTGCCTGGAGTCTAGCGGGGGGGGGTGCCGGGGAGCTGTTTTTT. It codes for CAWSLAGGGAGELFF.

Concerning this clonotype: A much larger clone sits a single nucleotide away, making a read error possible. The chain carries TRBV9 and TRBJ2-5; 9 nucleotides align to TRBD2. Germline V gene data show CDR1 as SGDLS and CDR2 as YYNGEE. This CDR3 contains 14 residues. DNA for the CDR3: TGTGCCAGCAGCGTAGCGGCTGCCGGGACTAGCCTGCACTTC. It specifies CASSVAAAGTSLHF.

This clonotype was observed at least ten times. The gene calls are TRBV18 and TRBJ2-5, with D perhaps being TRBD1 or TRBD2 (5 bases each). In germline, CDR1 is KGHSH, CDR2 LQKENI. The CDR3 covers 14 residues. V lost 2 bases, J lost 2 bases, and 9 bases lay in between. The CDR3 loop reads CASSPGTPQETQYF. The DNA for the CDR3 is TGTGCCAGCTCACCAGGGACCCCGCAAGAGACCCAGTACTTC.

This clonotype has more than one count but fewer than ten. The J gene is TRBJ1-1, the V gene TRBV5-5; D is unclear. CDR1 is SGHKS and CDR2 is YYEKEE in the germline V gene (reference sequence). The CDR3 spans 13 residues. V was pared by 4 bases and J by 5 bases, with 12 bases between. The CDR3 spells CASSPLLGTEAFF. The CDR3 DNA reads TGTGCCAGCAGCCCCCTCCTGGGAACTGAAGCTTTCTTT. Complete variable domain (other parts from reference TRBV5-5 and TRBJ1-1): DAGVTQSPTHLIKTRGQQVTLRCSPISGHKSVSWYQQVLGQGPQFIFQYYEKEERGRGNFPDRFSARQFPNYSSELNVNALLLGDSALYLCASSPLLGTEAFFGQGTRLTVV.

In this sample, this clonotype turned up many times. This chain joins TRBV7-8 and TRBJ2-3; D call uncertain. Trimming took 2 bases from V and 2 from J, leaving 11 bases between them. Germline V gives CDR1 SGHVS, CDR2 FQNEAQ. This CDR3 contains 15 residues. CDR3 region: CASSLNLLHTDTQYF. The CDR3, as DNA: TGTGCCAGCAGCTTAAACCTACTCCACACAGATACGCAGTATTTT.

This clonotype was recorded once. This may come from a read error, since a much larger clone is one base off. The chain combines TRBV20-1 with TRBJ2-7; TRBD2 matches 11 bases. Germline CDR1 reads DFQATT; CDR2 reads SNEGSKA (reference sequence). This CDR3 comprises 15 residues. The DNA of the CDR3 is TGCAGTGCTAGAGTTACTAGCGGGAGCACCTACGAGCAGCACTTC. It is translated as CSARVTSGSTYEQHF.

This clonotype has at least ten counts. The V gene is TRBV2, the J gene TRBJ2-2; no reliable D call. Trimming left V 4 bases short and J 5 bases short, with 11 bases between. Germline V gives CDR1 SNHLY, CDR2 FYNNEI. The CDR3 totals 14 residues. For the CDR3, the DNA is TGTGCCAGCAGTGGGGCCGCGTGGACCGGGGAGCTGTTTTTT. As protein: CASSGAAWTGELFF.

The V and J genes are TRBV5-1 and TRBJ2-1; TRBD2 matches 10 bases. Per germline, CDR1 SGHRS and CDR2 YFSETQ. There are 20 residues in the CDR3. The junction had 17 bases not matched to a gene; V was cut back by 1 base and J by 4 bases. The DNA for the CDR3 is TGCGCCAGCAGCTTGTACCAGGCAGGTGCGGCTAGCGGGAGTTACAATGAGCAGTTCTTC. Residues: CASSLYQAGAASGSYNEQFF. Using reference TRBV5-1 and TRBJ2-1 for the parts outside the CDR3, the full variable domain is KAGVTQTPRYLIKTRGQQVTLSCSPISGHRSVSWYQQTPGQGLQFLFEYFSETQRNKGNFPGRFSGRQFSNSRSEMNVSTLELGDSALYLCASSLYQAGAASGSYNEQFFGPGTRLTVL.

In its sample, this clonotype was seen many times. The chain carries TRBV18 and TRBJ1-2; D not resolved. Trimming cost V 3 bases and J 2 bases, with 10 bases left between them. This CDR3 spans 14 amino acids. Germline CDR1 KGHSH, CDR2 LQKENI. The CDR3 region is CASSPAGLNYGYTF. CDR3 bases: TGTGCCAGCTCACCGGCAGGACTGAACTATGGCTACACCTTC. Complete variable domain (other parts from reference TRBV18 and TRBJ1-2): NAGVMQNPRHLVRRRGQEARLRCSPMKGHSHVYWYRQLPEEGLKFMVYLQKENIIDESGMPKERFSAEFPKEGPSILRIQQVVRGDSAAYFCASSPAGLNYGYTFGSGTRLTVV.

For this clonotype: A much larger clone sits a single nucleotide away, making a read error possible. CDR3 nucleotides: TGTGCCAGCTCACCACCGACAAGCTCCTACGAGCGGTACTTC. It yields the protein CASSPPTSSYERYF. This sequence joins TRBV18 and TRBJ2-7; D is unclear. The CDR3 is 14 residues long. Germline lookup yields CDR1 KGHSH and CDR2 LQKENI.